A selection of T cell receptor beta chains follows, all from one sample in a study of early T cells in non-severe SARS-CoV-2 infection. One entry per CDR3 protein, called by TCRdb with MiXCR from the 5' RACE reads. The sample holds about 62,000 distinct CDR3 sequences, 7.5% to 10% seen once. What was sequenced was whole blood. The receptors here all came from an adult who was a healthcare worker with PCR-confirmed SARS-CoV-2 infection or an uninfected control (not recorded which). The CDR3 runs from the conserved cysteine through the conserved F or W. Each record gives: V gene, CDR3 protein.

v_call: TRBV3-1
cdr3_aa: CASSQGPLWSTDTQYF

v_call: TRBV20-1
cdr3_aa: CSAPLGSGGQETQYF

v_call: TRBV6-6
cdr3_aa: CASSYSAGTIHGYTF

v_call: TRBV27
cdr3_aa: CASSLSFGQSRYGYTF

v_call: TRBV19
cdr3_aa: CASRILKDRWGLFF

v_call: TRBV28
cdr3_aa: CASSFPSGGRPDTQYF

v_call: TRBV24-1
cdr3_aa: CATSDLWGDNEQFF

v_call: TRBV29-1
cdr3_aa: CSGRGNTEAFF

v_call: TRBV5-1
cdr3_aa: CASSSQGAEGETQYF

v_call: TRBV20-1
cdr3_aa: CSGAGAQETQYF

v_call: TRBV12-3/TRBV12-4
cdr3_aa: CASSLGGGPTDTQYF

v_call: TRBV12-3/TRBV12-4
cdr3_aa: CASSRTGNEKLFF

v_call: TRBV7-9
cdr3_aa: CASSLVADTYGYTF

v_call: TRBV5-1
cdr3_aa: CASSLQSTGSSEKLFF

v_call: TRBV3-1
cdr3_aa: CASSQGYDSNQPQHF

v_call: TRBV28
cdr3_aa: CASTTTGQGEETQYF

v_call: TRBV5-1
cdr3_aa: CASSLAGGIDTQYF

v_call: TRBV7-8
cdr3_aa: CASSKSHGGSPSNTEAFF

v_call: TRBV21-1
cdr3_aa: CASRRKGTESEAFF

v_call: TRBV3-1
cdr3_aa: CASSQDLRGQGYTF

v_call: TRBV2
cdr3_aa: CASSAIANTGELFF

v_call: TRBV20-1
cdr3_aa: CSAKGSLYSPLHF